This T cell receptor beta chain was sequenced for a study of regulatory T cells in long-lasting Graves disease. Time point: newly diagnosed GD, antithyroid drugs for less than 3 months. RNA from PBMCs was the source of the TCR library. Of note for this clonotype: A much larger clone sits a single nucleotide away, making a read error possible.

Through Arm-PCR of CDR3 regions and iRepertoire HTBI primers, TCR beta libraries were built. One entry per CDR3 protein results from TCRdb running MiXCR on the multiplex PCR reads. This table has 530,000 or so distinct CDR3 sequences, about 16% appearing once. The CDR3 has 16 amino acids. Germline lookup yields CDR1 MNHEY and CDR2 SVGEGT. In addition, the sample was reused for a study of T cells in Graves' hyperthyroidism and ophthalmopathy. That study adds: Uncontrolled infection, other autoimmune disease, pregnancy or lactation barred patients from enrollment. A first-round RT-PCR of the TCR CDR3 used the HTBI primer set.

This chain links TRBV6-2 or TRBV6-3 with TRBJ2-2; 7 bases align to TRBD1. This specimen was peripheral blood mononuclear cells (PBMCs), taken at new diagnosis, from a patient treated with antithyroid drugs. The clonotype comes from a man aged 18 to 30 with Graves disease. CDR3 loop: CASSWTGLRNTGEPFF. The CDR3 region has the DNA TGTGCCAGCAGTTGGACAGGATTACGAAACACCGGGGAGCCGTTTTTT.